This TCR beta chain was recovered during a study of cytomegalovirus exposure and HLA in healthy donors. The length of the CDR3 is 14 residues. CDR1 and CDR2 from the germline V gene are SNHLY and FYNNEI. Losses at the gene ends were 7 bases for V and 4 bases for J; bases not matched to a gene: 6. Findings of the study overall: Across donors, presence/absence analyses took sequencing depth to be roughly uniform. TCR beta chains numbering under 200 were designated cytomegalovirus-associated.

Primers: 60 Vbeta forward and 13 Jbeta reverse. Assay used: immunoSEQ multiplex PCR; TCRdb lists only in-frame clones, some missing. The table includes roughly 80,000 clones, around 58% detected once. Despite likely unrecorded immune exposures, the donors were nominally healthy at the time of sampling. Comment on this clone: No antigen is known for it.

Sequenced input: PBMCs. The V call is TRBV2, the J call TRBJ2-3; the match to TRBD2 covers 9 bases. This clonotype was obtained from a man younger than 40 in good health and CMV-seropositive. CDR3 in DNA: TGTGCCAGCATGCCCCGGACTAGCGCAGATACGCAGTATTTT. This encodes CASMPRTSADTQYF.